The 31 T cell receptor beta chains below all came from one sample that was sequenced in a study of OX40 agonist ivuxolimab in advanced cancers. Libraries were prepared by immunoSEQ multiplex PCR; TCRdb keeps only in-frame clonotypes and omits some of them. The sample lists some 80,000 clones; 65% to 85% were seen once. Here the sequenced sample was CD4+ or CD8+ T cells sorted from blood, taken in a trial of the OX40 agonist ivuxolimab. The receptor source for this set is an adult with an advanced solid tumor such as melanoma, head and neck, liver or kidney cancer.

The V gene is TRBV10-3, the J gene TRBJ1-2; D is perhaps TRBD1 (5 bases). Between the trimmed V and J ends, which lost 0 bases and 9 bases, there was a span of 14 bases. The CDR3 length is 14 residues. Per the germline V gene, CDR1 is ENHRY and CDR2 is SYGVKD. The chain's CDR3 is CAISESGTSFSYTF. The CDR3 DNA follows: TGTGCCATCAGTGAGTCGGGGACGTCGTTCAGCTACACCTTC.

The V call is TRBV2, the J call TRBJ2-7; 7 nucleotides match TRBD1. After removal of 4 bases from V and 4 bases from J, the junction contained 4 bases not matched to a gene. Germline loops: CDR1 SNHLY, CDR2 FYNNEI. The CDR3 is 13 residues long. The CDR3 sequence is CASSGTGGYEQYF. Written as DNA, the CDR3 is TGTGCCAGCAGTGGGACAGGCGGATACGAGCAGTACTTC.

The chain employs TRBV27 and TRBJ1-6; D is perhaps TRBD1 (6 bases). CDR1 is MNHEY and CDR2 is SMNVEV in the germline V gene (reference sequence). Trimming took off 2 bases at V and 13 bases at J, with 12 bases between the two ends. This CDR3 is 13 amino acids long. Here the CDR3 reads CASSLVQGGPLHF. The DNA for the CDR3 is TGTGCCAGCAGTTTAGTACAGGGAGGCCCCCTCCACTTT.

This chain joins TRBV5-4 and TRBJ1-6, with a tentative D call TRBD1 (6 bases). V was cut by 4 bases and J by 6 bases, with 14 bases left in between. The CDR3 consists of 15 residues. The germline V gene has CDR1 SGHNT and CDR2 YYREEE (reference sequence). CDR3 bases: TGTGCCAGCAGCGAACTTGACAGGTTTAATTCACCCCTCCACTTT. Translating gives CASSELDRFNSPLHF.

The chain has TRBV9 and TRBJ1-2; tentative D call: TRBD1 (5 bases). The CDR3 sequence is 13 residues long. The V end lost 0 bases, the J end lost 7 bases, and 10 bases lay between the germline ends. In germline, CDR1 is SGDLS, CDR2 YYNGEE. CDR3 DNA sequence: TGTGCCAGCAGCGTAGTTCAGGGCTTTGGCTACACCTTC. This codes for CASSVVQGFGYTF.

The gene calls are TRBV14 and TRBJ1-6, with 11 positions matching TRBD1. The germline gives CDR1 SGHDN, CDR2 FVKESK. This CDR3 region has 14 residues. V lost 8 bases, J lost 9 bases, and 6 bases stayed unmatched. CDR3 loop: CASSWTGGSSPLHF. CDR3 sequence (DNA): TGTGCCAGCTCCTGGACAGGGGGCAGTTCACCCCTCCACTTT.

This clone was seen more than once but under ten times. This chain connects TRBV19 to TRBJ2-7; unclear D gene. Deletions cut 3 bases from V and 3 bases from J, with 15 bases between. CDR1 LNHDA and CDR2 SQIVND come from the germline V gene (reference sequence). This CDR3 is built from 15 residues. The CDR3 spells CASSMHPPGDYEQYF. CDR3 sequence (DNA): TGTGCCAGTAGTATGCACCCTCCCGGAGACTACGAGCAGTACTTC.

The CDR3 DNA follows: TGCGCCAGCAGCTTGGCCGGTCACGGAAGCTCCTACAATGAGCAGTTCTTC. Its translation is CASSLAGHGSSYNEQFF. This chain links TRBV5-1 with TRBJ2-1; D is uncertain. Germline loops: CDR1 SGHRS, CDR2 YFSETQ. V was shortened by 0 bases and J by 0 bases, with 13 bases between the two germline ends. The CDR3 consists of 17 residues. Based on the CDR3 plus reference TRBV5-1 and TRBJ2-1, the full variable domain is KAGVTQTPRYLIKTRGQQVTLSCSPISGHRSVSWYQQTPGQGLQFLFEYFSETQRNKGNFPGRFSGRQFSNSRSEMNVSTLELGDSALYLCASSLAGHGSSYNEQFFGPGTRLTVL.

The chain has TRBV5-1 and TRBJ1-2; a possible D gene is TRBD1 (6 bases). This CDR3 region has 15 residues. The germline V gene has CDR1 SGHRS and CDR2 YFSETQ. V lost 7 bases and J 0 bases, leaving 16 bases between the germline ends. The DNA of the CDR3 is TGCGCCAGCCGCCCGTCGACAGGCCCTAACTATGGCTACACCTTC. It translates to CASRPSTGPNYGYTF.

Only a few counts were recorded for this clone. The gene calls are TRBV10-2 and TRBJ2-3; 8 bases are shared with TRBD2. With V trimmed by 5 bases and J by 1 base, 2 bases remained unmatched. The germline gives CDR1 WSHSY, CDR2 SAAADI. This CDR3 comprises 14 residues. The CDR3 bases are TGCGCCAGCAGTAGGCGGGGGGGCACAGATACGCAGTATTTT. This encodes CASSRRGGTDTQYF.

The chain has TRBV18 and TRBJ2-7, with a possible D match to TRBD2 (5 bases). From germline, CDR1 is KGHSH and CDR2 LQKENI. The CDR3 sequence is 17 residues long. V was shortened by 6 bases and J by 4 bases, with 25 bases between the two germline ends. The CDR3 DNA follows: TGTGCCAGCTCCCTCCAACGGGCAGCGGCGGCGATTTACGAGCAGTACTTC. Translating it yields CASSLQRAAAAIYEQYF.

The rearrangement joins TRBV7-9 to TRBJ2-3, with 7 positions matching TRBD2. Looked up from germline, CDR1 is SEHNR and CDR2 is FQNEAQ (reference sequence). The J segment lost 2 bases and the V segment lost 1 base, leaving 15 bases of the junction unmatched. CDR3 length: 19 amino acids. CDR3 sequence: CASSLGGWGGSSNTDTQYF. Written as DNA, the CDR3 is TGTGCCAGCAGCTTAGGTGGATGGGGGGGATCCTCAAACACAGATACGCAGTATTTT.

This chain connects TRBV5-6 to TRBJ2-2; 12 positions match TRBD2. The CDR3 extends over 17 amino acids. In germline, CDR1 is SGHDT, CDR2 YYEEEE. With 2 bases clipped from V and 6 bases from J, the junction kept 8 bases outside the gene matches. In nucleotides, the CDR3 is TGTGCCAGCAGCTTAATGTTACTAGCGGGGGGATCCGGGGAGCTGTTTTTT. Protein product: CASSLMLLAGGSGELFF.

This clone has only a few counts. J is TRBJ1-1 and V is TRBV20-1; D gene uncertain. Germline V gives CDR1 DFQATT, CDR2 SNEGSKA (reference sequence). Trimming pared 5 bases from V and 0 bases from J, leaving 4 bases between. This CDR3 is 11 amino acids long. CDR3 amino acids: CSALVNTEAFF. The DNA for the CDR3 is TGCAGTGCTTTGGTGAACACTGAAGCTTTCTTT.

The genes are TRBV7-3 and TRBJ2-2, with a possible D match to TRBD1 (6 bases). Germline-derived CDR1 and CDR2 are SGHTA and FQGTGA. The length of the CDR3 is 15 residues. V shed 6 bases and J shed 6 bases, with 17 bases lying between them. As DNA, the CDR3 is TGTGCCAGCAGGGCCACAGGGCGAGTGGCCGGGGAGCTGTTTTTT. The encoded protein is CASRATGRVAGELFF.

This rearrangement joins TRBV9 to TRBJ2-1, with D uncertain. CDR1 SGDLS and CDR2 YYNGEE come from the germline V gene. Trimming took off 0 bases at V and 5 bases at J, with 9 bases between the two ends. The CDR3 loop spans 14 amino acids. CDR3 bases: TGTGCCAGCAGCGTAGGATGGGCTCACAATGAGCAGTTCTTC. This encodes CASSVGWAHNEQFF.

This clone was seen a handful of times. The chain recombines TRBV11-1 with TRBJ2-1, with 9 bases matching TRBD2. Per germline, CDR1 SGHAT and CDR2 FQDESV (reference sequence). The CDR3 covers 16 residues. V shed 5 bases and J 8 bases; nucleotides not matched to a gene: 13. The CDR3, as DNA: TGTGCCAGCAGCCCGGGACTAGCCAGTTTTGAGGATGAGCAGTTCTTC. Residues: CASSPGLASFEDEQFF.

The chain couples TRBV25-1 to TRBJ1-1; TRBD1 aligns across 7 bases. Germline assignment: CDR1 MGHDK and CDR2 SYGVNS. There are 15 residues in the CDR3. The V gene end was trimmed by 5 bases and the J gene end by 4 bases; junction bases not matched to a gene: 10. CDR3 region: CASSQGTAVVTEAFF. In nucleotides, the CDR3 is TGTGCCAGCAGTCAAGGGACAGCTGTGGTCACTGAAGCTTTCTTT.

The CDR3 is CASSEVTGFHTDTQYF. CDR3 in DNA: TGTGCCAGCAGTGAAGTAACCGGGTTTCACACAGATACGCAGTATTTT. The chain is built from TRBV2 and TRBJ2-3; D is undetermined. V was pared by 1 base and J by 2 bases, with 13 bases between. Germline V gene lookup returns CDR1 SNHLY and CDR2 FYNNEI. The CDR3 contains 16 residues.

The CDR3, as DNA: TGCGCCAGCAGGGAAGGGACAGCCGATCGAAACTATGGCTACACCTTC. Protein: CASREGTADRNYGYTF. V and J are TRBV5-1 and TRBJ1-2, with TRBD1 matching over 7 bases. Trimming took 5 bases from V and 2 from J; bases not matched to a gene: 12. There are 16 residues in the CDR3. Germline loops: CDR1 SGHRS, CDR2 YFSETQ.

The chain couples TRBV7-2 to TRBJ2-5; no clear D gene. The V end lost 6 bases, the J end lost 5 bases, and 13 bases lay between the germline ends. The germline CDR1 and CDR2 sequences are SGHTA and FQGNSA. The CDR3 covers 13 residues. The CDR3 loop is CASSREVGETQYF. The CDR3 nucleotides read TGTGCCAGCAGTCGAGAGGTGGGGGAGACCCAGTACTTC.

The CDR3, as DNA: TGTGCCAGCAGTCCAGCTAGCGGGGGGGCGGGTGAGCAGTTCTTC. Translation: CASSPASGGAGEQFF. The gene calls are TRBV2 and TRBJ2-1; 12 bases map to TRBD2. The germline gives CDR1 SNHLY, CDR2 FYNNEI. Losses at the gene ends were 5 bases for V and 9 bases for J; bases not matched to a gene: 8. This CDR3 has 15 residues.

The rearrangement joins TRBV4-1 to TRBJ1-2, with D tentatively TRBD1 (6 bases). Germline V gene lookup returns CDR1 MGHRA and CDR2 YSYEKL. V was trimmed by 4 bases and J by 0 bases, leaving 18 bases between them. The length of the CDR3 is 17 residues. CDR3 sequence reads: CASSPLGGGPANYGYTF. In nucleotides, the CDR3 is TGCGCCAGCAGCCCCCTGGGGGGGGGCCCTGCTAACTATGGCTACACCTTC.

The chain is built from TRBV7-3 and TRBJ2-2; 13 nucleotides agree with TRBD2. The CDR3 has 18 amino acids. The germline CDR1 and CDR2 sequences are SGHTA and FQGTGA. The trim removed 2 bases at V and 5 bases at J, leaving 8 bases unmatched. In DNA, the CDR3 is TGTGCCAGCAGCTTAGAACTAGCGGGAGGGTTTTTAACCGGGGAGCTGTTTTTT. As protein: CASSLELAGGFLTGELFF. Together with reference TRBV7-3 and TRBJ2-2, the CDR3 gives the full variable domain: GAGVSQTPSNKVTEKGKYVELRCDPISGHTALYWYRQSLGQGPEFLIYFQGTGAADDSGLPNDRFFAVRPEGSVSTLKIQRTERGDSAVYLCASSLELAGGFLTGELFFGEGSRLTVL.

This clone was observed a handful of times. V gene TRBV6-1 combines with J gene TRBJ2-1, with unresolved D. The CDR3 extends over 12 amino acids. Trimming pared 3 bases from V and 8 bases from J, leaving 8 bases between. CDR1 and CDR2 (germline): MNHNS, SASEGT. The CDR3 sequence: CASSDLMDEQFF. The DNA for the CDR3 is TGTGCCAGCAGTGATCTAATGGATGAGCAGTTCTTC.

This chain uses TRBV7-2 with TRBJ2-7, with 7 bases fitting TRBD2. CDR3 length: 13 amino acids. Trimming took 3 bases from V and 7 from J; bases not matched to a gene: 6. Germline V gene lookup returns CDR1 SGHTA and CDR2 FQGNSA. CDR3 bases: TGTGCCAGCAGCTTGAGCGGGGATCTGGAGCAGTACTTC. It is translated as CASSLSGDLEQYF.

The V gene is TRBV19, the J gene TRBJ2-1; D uncertain. The CDR3 is made up of 11 amino acids. CDR1 LNHDA and CDR2 SQIVND come from the germline V gene (reference sequence). The V and J ends lost 4 bases and 2 bases respectively, with 0 bases between them. CDR3 sequence: CASSTYNEQFF. In DNA, the CDR3 is TGTGCCAGTAGTACCTACAATGAGCAGTTCTTC.

This clone was observed a few times. This chain links TRBV4-3 with TRBJ1-1; D is ambiguous. Trimming left V 0 bases short and J 7 bases short, with 9 bases between. This CDR3 is built from 13 residues. CDR1 LGHNA and CDR2 YSLEER come from the germline V gene. The chain's CDR3 is CASSQEVDGEAFF. CDR3 in DNA: TGCGCCAGCAGCCAAGAGGTGGACGGTGAAGCTTTCTTT.

The chain links TRBV28 to TRBJ2-6; 7 nucleotides line up with TRBD1. Trimming at V came to 1 base and at J to 0 bases, leaving 12 bases not matched to a gene. Germline values: CDR1 MDHEN, CDR2 SYDVKM. CDR3 size: 20 residues. CDR3 amino acids: CASSLLKPRGQLSGANVLTF. In DNA, the CDR3 is TGTGCCAGCAGTTTATTAAAGCCCCGGGGACAGCTCTCTGGGGCCAACGTCCTGACTTTC. The variable domain in full, completed from reference TRBV28 and TRBJ2-6, reads DVKVTQSSRYLVKRTGEKVFLECVQDMDHENMFWYRQDPGLGLRLIYFSYDVKMKEKGDIPEGYSVSREKKERFSLILESASTNQTSMYLCASSLLKPRGQLSGANVLTFGAGSRLTVL.

The chain combines TRBV11-2 with TRBJ2-5, with D perhaps TRBD1 (6 bases). V was clipped by 5 bases and J by 5 bases, with 12 bases between them. The germline CDR1 and CDR2 sequences are SGHAT and FQNNGV. The CDR3 contains 13 residues. CDR3 nucleotide sequence: TGTGCCAGCAGCCATACCACAGGGGAGACCCAGTACTTC. Protein sequence: CASSHTTGETQYF.

The rearrangement joins TRBV5-6 to TRBJ2-1, with 13 bases aligning to TRBD2. The J segment lost 5 bases and the V segment lost 2 bases, leaving 1 base of the junction unmatched. Per germline, CDR1 SGHDT and CDR2 YYEEEE. This CDR3 spans 15 amino acids. The CDR3 loop reads CASSLGLAGDNEQFF. The CDR3 DNA reads TGTGCCAGCAGCTTAGGACTAGCGGGGGACAATGAGCAGTTCTTC.